A selection of T cell receptor beta chains follows, all from one sample in a study of blood T cells in healthy people across ages. Using its own MiXCR run on the 5' RACE reads, TCRdb lists one record per CDR3 protein. The data show hundreds of thousands of distinct CDR3 sequences, with 25% seen just once and 8% to 10% held by the top ten. These same data were also listed under a study on T cells of mothers and their children.

The material sequenced was blood. The source of these receptors is a boy younger than 18 in good health. Each CDR3 is given with its conserved first and last residue. The order of the fields is D gene, J gene, V gene, clone size, CDR3 DNA, CDR3 protein. A D gene is named only where the DNA matches it firmly. Clone size is given for some rows only: seen once, a few or many times, or a class if the clone is expanded.

>NA|TRBJ2-7|TRBV15|NA
TGTGCCACCAGCAGAGGTCCCCCGGGTTTCCTCGACGAGCAGTACTTC
CATSRGPPGFLDEQYF
>NA|TRBJ1-3|TRBV12-3/TRBV12-4|few
TGTGCCAGCTCCCGCAGCAACTCTGGAAACACCATATATTTT
CASSRSNSGNTIYF
>NA|TRBJ1-2|TRBV5-1|few
TGCGCCAGCAGCTTGGGTCCAGGCCAAACCTATGGCTACACCTTC
CASSLGPGQTYGYTF
>NA|TRBJ2-2|TRBV12-3/TRBV12-4|NA
TGTGCCAGCAGTCAAAGGGGACGGTTAAACACCGGGGAGCTGTTTTTT
CASSQRGRLNTGELFF
>TRBD1|TRBJ2-7|TRBV2|NA
TGTGCCAGCAGCGAGGGACAGGGGGCCTCCTACGAGCAGTACTTC
CASSEGQGASYEQYF
>TRBD1|TRBJ2-6|TRBV12-3/TRBV12-4|few
TGTGCCAGCAGTTTAGGGACAGGGTTTGGGGCCAACGTCCTGACTTTC
CASSLGTGFGANVLTF
>TRBD2|TRBJ2-7|TRBV12-3/TRBV12-4|NA
TGTGCCAGCAGTTCGCGGGGGGGTACCCCCTACGAGCAGTACTTC
CASSSRGGTPYEQYF
>NA|TRBJ2-7|TRBV20-1|NA
TGCAGTGCTAGAGTGGAGGCCGAGCAGTACTTC
CSARVEAEQYF
>NA|TRBJ2-7|TRBV7-3|few
TGTGCCAGCAGCCCCTCCGGGGGTAATGAGCAGTACTTC
CASSPSGGNEQYF
>NA|TRBJ1-2|TRBV29-1|NA
TGCAGCGTTGAGACATTAAGCTATGGCTACACCTTC
CSVETLSYGYTF
>NA|TRBJ1-1|TRBV11-2|many
TGTGCCAGCAGCTTAGGGGTGGGTACTGAAGCTTTCTTT
CASSLGVGTEAFF
>NA|TRBJ2-7|TRBV28|NA
TGTGCCAGTAACAGGGTGGCGGGACCCTACGAGCAGTACTTC
CASNRVAGPYEQYF
>NA|TRBJ2-7|TRBV29-1|few
TGCAGCGTTGAAGCCCCGGACGAATCCTACGAGCAGTACTTC
CSVEAPDESYEQYF
>NA|TRBJ2-5|TRBV28|NA
TGTGCCAGCAGTCTTGAAGCGGGTCTCGGGGAGACCCAGTACTTC
CASSLEAGLGETQYF
>NA|TRBJ2-7|TRBV7-6|NA
TGTGCCAGCCTCGACACCGGAAGCCCACCGGGGACCTACGAGCAGTACTTC
CASLDTGSPPGTYEQYF
>TRBD2|TRBJ2-3|TRBV7-9|few
TGTGCCAGCAGTTCCTTAGCGGGAGAAGCGGATACGCAGTATTTT
CASSSLAGEADTQYF
>TRBD1|TRBJ1-5|TRBV6-5|few
TGTGCCAGCAGGGGACAGGGGGCGGGCGATCAGCCCCAGCATTTT
CASRGQGAGDQPQHF
>NA|TRBJ2-2|TRBV7-9|NA
TGTGCCAGCAGCTTAGAGTACAGAGTAACCGGGGAGCTGTTTTTT
CASSLEYRVTGELFF
>NA|TRBJ2-7|TRBV10-3|NA
TGTGCCATCACAGGGGAGGGCGAGCAGTACTTC
CAITGEGEQYF
>NA|TRBJ1-4|TRBV9|NA
TGTGCCAGCAGCGAACCCCGCGACAGCGATAATGAAAAACTGTTTTTT
CASSEPRDSDNEKLFF
>NA|TRBJ1-3|TRBV29-1|NA
TGCAGCGTTGAACGTTTGGACCAGAGCTCTGGAAACACCATATATTTT
CSVERLDQSSGNTIYF
>NA|TRBJ1-1|TRBV3-1|few
TGTGCCAGCAGCCCATGGACAGAATTGAACACTGAAGCTTTCTTT
CASSPWTELNTEAFF
>NA|TRBJ2-1|TRBV7-3|NA
TGTGCCAGCAGCTTAACGAGCGGGTTGGGGTCCAATGAGCAGTTCTTC
CASSLTSGLGSNEQFF
>TRBD2|TRBJ2-5|TRBV29-1|many
TGCAGCGTTGAAGGACTAGCGGAAGAGACCCAGTACTTC
CSVEGLAEETQYF
>NA|TRBJ2-1|TRBV28|NA
TGTGCCAGCAGTCCTTACGTTGATGAGCAGTTCTTC
CASSPYVDEQFF
>NA|TRBJ1-3|TRBV4-2|NA
TGTGCCAGCAGCCCCAGGGGAAATAGAAACACCATATATTTT
CASSPRGNRNTIYF
>TRBD2|TRBJ2-3|TRBV7-9|few
TGTGCCAGCAGCTTCCCGGGACTAGCGGGGTTAATGAGGTATTTT
CASSFPGLAGLMRYF
>NA|TRBJ2-5|TRBV27|NA
TGTGCCGCGGGGCAGGGTATTTCCCCCCCGCAAGAGACCCAGTACTTC
CAAGQGISPPQETQYF
>NA|TRBJ1-6|TRBV7-8|NA
TGTGCCAGCAGCGCCGAGGGGGGATATAATTCACCCCTCCACTTT
CASSAEGGYNSPLHF
>NA|TRBJ2-3|TRBV6-5|once
TGTGCCAGCAGGCCCCCGTTAGGAGATACGCAGTATTTT
CASRPPLGDTQYF
>TRBD1|TRBJ2-5|TRBV11-2|NA
TGTGCCAGCAGCCCCCTGCCCCGAGGACAGGGGGAGACCCAGTACTTC
CASSPLPRGQGETQYF
>NA|TRBJ2-5|TRBV6-5|NA
TGTGCCAGCAGTTACTCGATTTCCGGAGGGAGGGGGCTGGGGACCCAGTACTTC
CASSYSISGGRGLGTQYF
>TRBD1|TRBJ1-1|TRBV29-1|few
TGCAGCGTCAGTTACAGGGGGCGAGGGAACACTGAAGCTTTCTTT
CSVSYRGRGNTEAFF
>NA|TRBJ1-1|TRBV6-4|few
TGTGCCAGCAGAAAACACGTAAACACTGAAGCTTTCTTT
CASRKHVNTEAFF
>TRBD2|TRBJ2-5|TRBV6-5|NA
TGTGCCAGCGGTGGAGGTCGGGCGGGGGGCCTCACCCAGTACTTC
CASGGGRAGGLTQYF
>NA|TRBJ2-2|TRBV7-9|few
TGTGCCAGCAGCGATAGGGTGGCCGGGGAGCTGTTTTTT
CASSDRVAGELFF
>TRBD2|TRBJ2-3|TRBV10-3|few
TGTGCCATCAGTGAGGGGTTAGCGGGGAAATCCGCTAGCACAGATACGCAGTATTTT
CAISEGLAGKSASTDTQYF
>NA|TRBJ1-5|TRBV27|few
TGTGCCAGCAGGGGGCCCAGCAATCAGCCCCAGCATTTT
CASRGPSNQPQHF
>NA|TRBJ2-3|TRBV5-1|NA
TGCGCCAGCACCGGACAGAGCACAGATACGCAGTATTTT
CASTGQSTDTQYF
>TRBD2|TRBJ2-1|TRBV4-2|NA
TGTGCCAGCAGCCAAGATCTCCTAGCGGGAAATCCTGAGCAGTTCTTC
CASSQDLLAGNPEQFF
>TRBD2|TRBJ2-4|TRBV3-1|NA
TGTGCCAGCAGCCGGAGTAACGGGAGGCTAGGCTACATTCAGTACTTC
CASSRSNGRLGYIQYF
>NA|TRBJ1-2|TRBV5-1|NA
TGCGCCAGCAGCTTGGTGGAGGGGAACTATGGCTACACCTTC
CASSLVEGNYGYTF
>NA|TRBJ2-4|TRBV20-1|NA
TGCAGTGCTGGGGGTGGCTTACAAAAAGGGGACATTCAGTACTTC
CSAGGGLQKGDIQYF
>NA|TRBJ2-1|TRBV29-1|NA
TGCAGCGTTGGTTGGGCAGGGGTGTACAATGAGCAGTTCTTC
CSVGWAGVYNEQFF
>TRBD2|TRBJ2-1|TRBV7-2|NA
TGTGCCAGCAGCCCGGGACGAGCGGGAGGGAGGCAAGAGCAGTTCTTC
CASSPGRAGGRQEQFF
>TRBD1|TRBJ1-2|TRBV7-2|few
TGTGCCAGCAGCTTAGCCTCGACAGGGGGTTATGGCTACACCTTC
CASSLASTGGYGYTF
>TRBD1|TRBJ2-5|TRBV5-1|NA
TGCGCCAGCAGCGAAGGACAGGGGGCGGGGGAGACCCAGTACTTC
CASSEGQGAGETQYF
>TRBD1|TRBJ2-7|TRBV9|NA
TGTGCCAGCAGCGTATGGGGACAGGGGCAGGATGAGCAGTACTTC
CASSVWGQGQDEQYF
>NA|TRBJ2-1|TRBV6-2/TRBV6-3|NA
TGTGCCGGCGGGACTCGCAATGAGCAGTTCTTC
CAGGTRNEQFF